One and the same sample provided the 23 T cell receptor beta chains below, sequenced in a study of blood T cell repertoires in COVID-19. Sequencing was performed with immunoSEQ multiplex PCR; in TCRdb, only in-frame clones are kept and a portion is missing. In the table there are 300,000 or so clones, about nine tenths of which are singletons. The material sequenced was peripheral blood. The receptors shown here come from a man aged 50 to 60 with active or convalescent COVID-19.

The rearrangement joins TRBV29-1 to TRBJ2-7; TRBD1 agrees at 9 bases. Germline V gives CDR1 SQVTM, CDR2 ANQGSEA. The trim removed 7 bases at V and 6 bases at J, leaving 10 bases unmatched. This CDR3 comprises 13 residues. The CDR3 region has the DNA TGCAGCGCCCAGACAGGGGGAGGACGCGAGCAGTACTTC. Its protein product is CSAQTGGGREQYF.

The rearrangement uses TRBV6-5 and TRBJ2-1, with 11 bases identical to TRBD2. The CDR3 totals 14 residues. Germline trimming cut 5 bases from V and 11 bases from J; bases unmatched to any gene: 8. Germline CDR1 MNHEY, CDR2 SVGAGI. The CDR3 DNA sequence: TGTGCCAGCAGTCCCTCCCTGACTAGCGGGAAGCAGTTCTTC. This translates into CASSPSLTSGKQFF.

V gene TRBV11-1 combines with J gene TRBJ2-5; a possible D gene is TRBD2 (6 bases). V lost 3 bases to trimming and J lost 1 base, with 6 bases between them. Per germline, CDR1 SGHAT and CDR2 FQDESV (reference sequence). CDR3 length equals 13 residues. The CDR3 DNA is TGTGCCAGCAGCTTCGGGGGCCAAGAGACCCAGTACTTC. It specifies CASSFGGQETQYF.

J is TRBJ1-4 and V is TRBV11-2; D is undetermined. CDR1 is SGHAT, CDR2 FQNNGV, per germline. The CDR3 is 15 amino acids. Trimming pared 0 bases from V and 7 bases from J, leaving 12 bases between. As DNA, the CDR3 is TGTGCCAGCAGCTTAGATAGGGAGAGGCCTGAAAAACTGTTTTTT. Translated, it gives CASSLDRERPEKLFF.

This rearrangement joins TRBV7-9 to TRBJ1-2; tentative D call: TRBD1 (5 bases). V was pared by 4 bases and J by 8 bases, with 8 bases between. The CDR3 sequence is 11 residues long. The V gene's germline CDR1 is SEHNR and CDR2 FQNEAQ (reference sequence). CDR3 nucleotides: TGTGCCAGCAGCTGGGGGGGAGGCTACACCTTC. Amino acids: CASSWGGGYTF.

V is TRBV2 and J is TRBJ2-7; D unclear. V gave up 3 bases and J gave up 2 bases, with 5 bases separating them. The CDR3 spans 12 residues. The germline V gene encodes CDR1 SNHLY and CDR2 FYNNEI. The CDR3 is CASSDQTYEQYF. As DNA, the CDR3 is TGTGCCAGCAGTGATCAGACCTACGAGCAGTACTTC. Based on the CDR3 plus reference TRBV2 and TRBJ2-7, the full variable domain is EPEVTQTPSHQVTQMGQEVILRCVPISNHLYFYWYRQILGQKVEFLVSFYNNEISEKSEIFDDQFSVERPDGSNFTLKIRSTKLEDSAMYFCASSDQTYEQYFGPGTRLTVT.

This rearrangement joins TRBV11-2 to TRBJ2-1, with D tentatively TRBD2 (6 bases). V lost 7 bases and J 8 bases, leaving 12 bases between the germline ends. The CDR3 runs 12 residues. Per germline, CDR1 SGHAT and CDR2 FQNNGV. Here the CDR3 DNA reads TGTGCCAGCACCAGACTAGGGGATGAGCAGTTCTTC. Translated: CASTRLGDEQFF.

The chain links TRBV28 to TRBJ1-1; D unresolved. This CDR3 spans 16 amino acids. The V gene's germline CDR1 is MDHEN and CDR2 SYDVKM. With 0 bases removed from V and 3 bases from J, the gap between germline ends came to 14 bases. The CDR3 sequence is CASSLWAGEHHTEAFF. The CDR3 DNA follows: TGTGCCAGCAGTTTATGGGCTGGAGAGCACCACACTGAAGCTTTCTTT.

A single count supports this clone. This rearrangement joins TRBV28 to TRBJ1-2; TRBD1 might be the D (6 bases). V was trimmed by 6 bases and J by 6 bases, leaving 17 bases between them. Germline CDR1 MDHEN, CDR2 SYDVKM. The CDR3 runs 14 residues. The CDR3 loop reads CASSRLDRGNGYTF. The CDR3 bases are TGTGCCAGCAGCCGCCTGGATAGGGGGAATGGCTACACCTTC.

V and J are TRBV19 and TRBJ1-5; D ambiguous. V gave up 2 bases and J gave up 0 bases, with 20 bases separating them. Germline CDR1 and CDR2: LNHDA and SQIVND (reference sequence). CDR3 length: 19 amino acids. The CDR3 DNA reads TGTGCCAGTAGTATAAGTCAGGCACTAGGATTTTATAGCAATCAGCCCCAGCATTTT. It translates to CASSISQALGFYSNQPQHF.

The chain carries TRBV13 and TRBJ2-7, with D possibly matching TRBD1 (5 bases). V was clipped by 3 bases and J by 6 bases, with 9 bases between them. The CDR3 loop spans 12 amino acids. Germline V gene data show CDR1 as PRHDT and CDR2 as FYEKMQ (reference sequence). The CDR3 region is CASSFHQGEQYF. The CDR3 bases are TGTGCCAGCAGCTTCCACCAGGGCGAGCAGTACTTC. The whole variable domain, remainder taken from reference TRBV13 and TRBJ2-7, is AAGVIQSPRHLIKEKRETATLKCYPIPRHDTVYWYQQGPGQDPQFLISFYEKMQSDKGSIPDRFSAQQFSDYHSELNMSSLELGDSALYFCASSFHQGEQYFGPGTRLTVT.

This chain links TRBV6-5 with TRBJ1-2; D is perhaps TRBD1 (5 bases). Germline CDR1 is MNHEY and CDR2 is SVGAGI. The V end was cut by 2 bases, the J end by 4 bases, with 14 bases between. The CDR3 is 15 residues long. The CDR3 loop is CASSYKGRAGYGYTF. CDR3 in DNA: TGTGCCAGCAGTTACAAGGGCAGGGCTGGCTATGGCTACACCTTC.

The gene calls are TRBV7-2 and TRBJ1-4; 10 bases are a match to TRBD1. The V and J ends lost 2 bases and 10 bases, in that order; junction bases with no gene match: 13. CDR1 and CDR2 from the germline V gene are SGHTA and FQGNSA. This CDR3 has 17 residues. The CDR3 nucleotides are TGTGCCAGCAGCTTAAGTGGGACAGGGGACCCCTATCGAAAACTGTTTTTT. It codes for CASSLSGTGDPYRKLFF.

The DNA for the CDR3 is TGTGCCAGCAGCTTGCCGCCGGGGGGCCCTGGCAATGAGCAGTTCTTC. Amino acids: CASSLPPGGPGNEQFF. The chain combines TRBV5-5 with TRBJ2-1; D might be TRBD2 (7 bases). This CDR3 is built from 16 residues. Per germline, CDR1 SGHKS and CDR2 YYEKEE (reference sequence). V lost 1 base and J lost 6, with 17 bases in between.

The V and J genes are TRBV10-2 and TRBJ1-5; D is unclear. This CDR3 contains 14 residues. V gave up 3 bases and J gave up 6 bases, with 12 bases separating them. The germline CDR1 and CDR2 sequences are WSHSY and SAAADI. The CDR3 DNA sequence: TGCGCCAGCAGTGATGGCGGAGATGCTCAGCCCCAGCATTTT. Residues: CASSDGGDAQPQHF.

The genes are TRBV5-5 and TRBJ1-4; D is undetermined. The CDR3 is made up of 15 amino acids. V lost 4 bases to trimming and J lost 5 bases, with 15 bases between them. In germline, CDR1 is SGHKS, CDR2 YYEKEE (reference sequence). CDR3 nucleotide sequence: TGTGCCAGCAGCCAACGGGAACAGTCGAATGAAAAACTGTTTTTT. This sequence encodes CASSQREQSNEKLFF. Combining the CDR3 with reference TRBV5-5 and TRBJ1-4 gives the whole variable domain DAGVTQSPTHLIKTRGQQVTLRCSPISGHKSVSWYQQVLGQGPQFIFQYYEKEERGRGNFPDRFSARQFPNYSSELNVNALLLGDSALYLCASSQREQSNEKLFFGSGTQLSVL.

The rearrangement joins TRBV5-1 to TRBJ2-1; D is ambiguous. The CDR3 is made up of 16 amino acids. V was trimmed by 4 bases and J by 5 bases, leaving 19 bases between them. Looked up from germline, CDR1 is SGHRS and CDR2 is YFSETQ. CDR3 amino acids: CASSPRFTRSNNEQFF. In DNA form, the CDR3 reads TGCGCCAGCAGCCCACGGTTCACTCGCTCGAACAATGAGCAGTTCTTC.

The chain joins TRBV28 to TRBJ1-6, with a possible D match to TRBD1 (5 bases). Trimming left V 2 bases short and J 6 bases short, with 20 bases between. This CDR3 is built from 18 residues. Germline CDR1 is MDHEN and CDR2 is SYDVKM. In nucleotides, the CDR3 is TGTGCCAGCAGTTTAAGGGCGGGGCCAGAGCCCTTTAATTCACCCCTCCACTTT. Translating it yields CASSLRAGPEPFNSPLHF.

The chain joins TRBV7-2 to TRBJ1-2; 11 nucleotides align to TRBD1. V was pared by 5 bases and J by 3 bases, with 17 bases of the junction left unmatched. Germline loops: CDR1 SGHTA, CDR2 FQGNSA. The CDR3 is made up of 19 amino acids. The CDR3 DNA sequence: TGTGCCAGCAGCCGTATACCTTCGGGACAGGGGGGGCGTGACTATGGCTACACCTTC. Its protein product is CASSRIPSGQGGRDYGYTF.

CDR3 in amino acids: CASSQVRGNSPLHF. CDR3 in DNA: TGTGCCAGCAGCCAAGTACGGGGAAATTCACCCCTCCACTTT. This chain links TRBV3-1 (or the pseudogene TRBV3-2) with TRBJ1-6; no reliable D call. The CDR3 extends over 14 amino acids. V dropped 1 base and J dropped 7 bases, with 8 bases sitting between them. Per the germline V gene, CDR1 is LGHDT and CDR2 is YNNKEL (reference sequence).

Concerning this clone: A junction boundary mismatches the germline segment, possibly from a read error. The V gene is TRBV7-7, the J gene TRBJ2-3; the D gene could be TRBD1 or TRBD2 (5 bases each). From germline, CDR1 is SSHAT and CDR2 FNYEAQ (reference sequence). The CDR3 runs 13 residues. DNA for the CDR3: TGTGCTAGCAGCTTAGCGCAGGGAGATACGCAGTATTTT. Its protein is CASSLAQGDTQYF.

The rearrangement joins TRBV13 to TRBJ1-2; 7 bases are shared with TRBD1. The CDR3 is 15 amino acids. CDR1 PRHDT and CDR2 FYEKMQ come from the germline V gene (reference sequence). The V gene end was trimmed by 4 bases and the J gene end by 10 bases; junction bases not matched to a gene: 15. The CDR3 is CASSSPSRDSTLYTF. The CDR3 DNA follows: TGTGCCAGCAGCTCCCCAAGCCGGGACAGTACTCTCTACACCTTC.

The gene calls are TRBV2 and TRBJ1-2, with 9 nucleotides matching TRBD1. The ends lost 7 bases at V and 4 bases at J; junction bases unmatched: 7. The CDR3 contains 14 residues. The germline CDR1 and CDR2 sequences are SNHLY and FYNNEI. The CDR3 region is CASNTGGGGYGYTF. The CDR3 DNA reads as TGTGCCAGCAACACAGGGGGCGGGGGCTATGGCTACACCTTC. Combining the CDR3 with reference TRBV2 and TRBJ1-2 gives the whole variable domain EPEVTQTPSHQVTQMGQEVILRCVPISNHLYFYWYRQILGQKVEFLVSFYNNEISEKSEIFDDQFSVERPDGSNFTLKIRSTKLEDSAMYFCASNTGGGGYGYTFGSGTRLTVV.